This passage covers 12 T cell receptor beta chains from one sample sequenced in a study of shared clonotypes between healthy human individuals. TCRdb's table, derived via immunoSEQ multiplex PCR, lists solely in-frame clones and lacks some. The sample yields roughly 100,000 clones, around 64% seen once. The sequencing sample was made of memory CD8+ T cells sorted from blood. Subset of the sample: CD45RO+ cells pooled with CCR7-negative TemRA cells. The receptors were gathered from a woman aged 25 to 45 in good health.

CDR3 sequence (DNA): TGTGCCAGCTCACCTCAGGGGCAGAAAAGTTACGAGCAGTACTTC. It codes for CASSPQGQKSYEQYF. This chain joins TRBV18 and TRBJ2-7; possible D gene TRBD1, 6 bases. Trimming took 3 bases from V and 4 from J, leaving 16 bases between them. CDR1 and CDR2 (germline): KGHSH, LQKENI. The CDR3 length is 15 residues.

The CDR3, as DNA: TGTGCCAGCAGTTTGGGCCAGACCTCCTACGAGCAGTACTTC. This sequence encodes CASSLGQTSYEQYF. The rearrangement uses TRBV28 and TRBJ2-5; D gene unclear. TRBJ2-7 explains the end of the DNA better; the J call may be wrong. Germline loops: CDR1 MDHEN, CDR2 SYDVKM. The CDR3 spans 14 residues.

This clone appeared a few times. The rearrangement links TRBV7-2 to TRBJ2-7, with 7 bases identical to TRBD1. V lost 5 bases and J lost 3; bases outside the gene matches: 7. This CDR3 region has 14 residues. Germline values: CDR1 SGHTA, CDR2 FQGNSA. CDR3 sequence (DNA): TGTGCCAGCAGCGCCCGGGACAGTTACTACGAGCAGTACTTC. This sequence encodes CASSARDSYYEQYF.

In this sample, this clone turned up a few times. The gene calls are TRBV15 and TRBJ2-2; 8 nucleotides agree with TRBD1. This CDR3 spans 15 amino acids. CDR1 and CDR2 from the germline V gene are LNHNV and YYDKDF (reference sequence). The V gene end was trimmed by 8 bases and the J gene end by 6 bases; junction bases not matched to a gene: 11. Here the CDR3 DNA reads TGTGCCACCTCCTCTGACAGGGGCGATTCCGGGGAGCTGTTTTTT. It is translated as CATSSDRGDSGELFF.

The chain combines TRBV28 with TRBJ2-7; maybe TRBD2 (5 bases). V was cut by 7 bases and J by 5 bases, with 21 bases left in between. The V gene's germline CDR1 is MDHEN and CDR2 SYDVKM. The CDR3 spans 15 residues. The CDR3 DNA reads as TGTGCCAGCAATCCGACCCCCGAGGGTATTGACGAGCAGTACTTC. It translates to CASNPTPEGIDEQYF. The complete variable domain, with remaining parts taken from reference TRBV28 and TRBJ2-7, reads DVKVTQSSRYLVKRTGEKVFLECVQDMDHENMFWYRQDPGLGLRLIYFSYDVKMKEKGDIPEGYSVSREKKERFSLILESASTNQTSMYLCASNPTPEGIDEQYFGPGTRLTVT.

This clone has only one observation. The chain couples TRBV7-9 to TRBJ2-1, with D hard to call. The CDR3 spans 14 residues. Trimming removed 4 bases at V and 9 bases at J, with 16 bases between. Germline V gene data show CDR1 as SEHNR and CDR2 as FQNEAQ (reference sequence). In nucleotides, the CDR3 is TGTGCCAGCAGCTCCCAAAAACAAGGTACTGAGCAGTTCTTC. Encoded protein: CASSSQKQGTEQFF.

There are a few counts of this clone. The gene calls are TRBV23-1 and TRBJ1-1, with D possibly matching TRBD1 (6 bases). TRBV23-1 is annotated as an ORF whose role is uncertain. This CDR3 spans 14 amino acids. V was pared by 2 bases and J by 1 base, with 8 bases between. In DNA, the CDR3 is TGCGCCAGCAGTCAACCGGGACAGAACACTGAAGCTTTCTTT. Protein: CASSQPGQNTEAFF.

This clone showed up many times. V and J are TRBV15 and TRBJ2-7, with 13 positions matching TRBD2. CDR3 length equals 15 residues. Trimming took 5 bases from V and 4 from J; bases not matched to a gene: 5. CDR1 is LNHNV, CDR2 YYDKDF, per germline (reference sequence). This chain's CDR3 is CATSEGLAGSYEQYF. Written as DNA, the CDR3 is TGTGCCACCAGCGAGGGACTAGCGGGAAGTTACGAGCAGTACTTC.

The chain carries TRBV25-1 and TRBJ2-7, with TRBD2 identical over 10 bases. The germline V gene has CDR1 MGHDK and CDR2 SYGVNS. This CDR3 has 18 amino acids. V was pared by 3 bases and J by 4 bases, with 15 bases of the junction left unmatched. The CDR3 loop is CASSDRGTSAGHQYEQYF. As DNA, the CDR3 is TGTGCCAGCAGTGATCGCGGGACTAGCGCAGGTCATCAGTACGAGCAGTACTTC.

Judged by abundance, this clone is large. This chain joins TRBV21-1 and TRBJ1-2. TRBV21-1 is a pseudogene segment. This CDR3 contains 17 residues. CDR3 in amino acids: CASSKGSRGREGKGYTF. As DNA, the CDR3 is TGTGCCAGCAGCAAAGGCTCGAGGGGGAGGGAAGGGAAAGGCTACACCTTC.

On this clone: The junction and the germline gene differ at one end; a read error may be behind it. The chain recombines TRBV6-1 with TRBJ2-1; 8 nucleotides match TRBD2. Germline assignment: CDR1 MNHNS and CDR2 SASEGT. CDR3 length: 15 residues. The CDR3 bases are TGTGCCAGCACTGAAACTAGCGGATCCTACAATGAGCAGTTCTTC. Translation: CASTETSGSYNEQFF.

This chain uses TRBV2 with TRBJ1-5; D is undetermined. Trimming took 3 bases from V and 2 from J, leaving 8 bases between them. The germline V gene encodes CDR1 SNHLY and CDR2 FYNNEI. The CDR3 contains 14 residues. CDR3 residues: CASSDRARNQPQHF. The CDR3 DNA sequence: TGTGCCAGCAGTGACCGGGCCCGCAATCAGCCCCAGCATTTT. Filled out from reference TRBV2 and TRBJ1-5, the complete variable domain reads EPEVTQTPSHQVTQMGQEVILRCVPISNHLYFYWYRQILGQKVEFLVSFYNNEISEKSEIFDDQFSVERPDGSNFTLKIRSTKLEDSAMYFCASSDRARNQPQHFGDGTRLSIL.